A single sample gave rise to the 7 T cell receptor beta chains below, sequenced in a study of metastatic and nonmetastatic thyroid tumors. Every patient was untreated before thyroid surgery. TCRdb re-clonotyped the PCR reads through MiXCR. The table lists 35,000 to 50,000 clones, about an eighth of them singletons. The sequenced material came from blood. These receptors were taken from a male donor with papillary thyroid cancer or a benign thyroid nodule (not recorded which). Some clones in this sample may be carry-over from other donors' samples.

The sample holds many counts of this clone. The chain is built from TRBV29-1 and TRBJ1-2; maybe TRBD1 (5 bases). Germline V gives CDR1 SQVTM, CDR2 ANQGSEA. V was trimmed by 4 bases and J by 5 bases, leaving 14 bases between them. This CDR3 has 13 residues. CDR3 amino acids: CSVVSGDGYGYTF. In DNA, the CDR3 is TGCAGCGTTGTTTCGGGGGATGGATATGGCTACACCTTC.

This clone was counted ten times or more. The chain combines TRBV7-6 with TRBJ2-7, with 13 bases aligning to TRBD2. V shed 4 bases and J 2 bases; nucleotides not matched to a gene: 14. The CDR3 covers 19 residues. Germline lookup yields CDR1 SGHVS and CDR2 FNYEAQ. For the CDR3, the DNA is TGTGCCAGCAGCTCTGAGCCGGGACTAGCGGGAATCGCCGCCTACGAGCAGTACTTC. The encoded protein is CASSSEPGLAGIAAYEQYF.

This clone has at least ten counts. The gene calls are TRBV20-1 and TRBJ1-5; TRBD1 might be the D (5 bases). With 3 bases removed from V and 0 bases from J, the gap between germline ends came to 9 bases. The CDR3 is 14 residues long. Germline loops: CDR1 DFQATT, CDR2 SNEGSKA (reference sequence). Written as DNA, the CDR3 is TGCAGTGCTAGTGCAGGGATTAGCAATCAGCCCCAGCATTTT. Translated: CSASAGISNQPQHF.

This clone came up many times. The CDR3: CASSVGSSGNTIYF. The CDR3 DNA follows: TGCGCCAGCAGTGTAGGGAGTTCTGGAAACACCATATATTTT. The chain has TRBV10-2 and TRBJ1-3; unclear D gene. The germline V gene encodes CDR1 WSHSY and CDR2 SAAADI. This CDR3 is built from 14 residues. The V end was cut by 4 bases, the J end by 1 base, with 8 bases between.

Ten or more counts support this clone. The chain combines TRBV12-3 or TRBV12-4 with TRBJ1-1, with a possible D match to TRBD1 (6 bases). Trimming stripped 3 bases from V and 6 bases from J, with 14 bases between. The CDR3 is made up of 14 amino acids. CDR3 in DNA: TGTGCCAGCAGTTTTCGGGGCAGGGGCCCTGAAGCTTTCTTT. It specifies CASSFRGRGPEAFF.

The chain links TRBV5-1 to TRBJ2-7; TRBD2 is a possible D gene (6 bases). The V gene lost 0 bases and the J gene lost 0 bases, with 16 bases spanning the gap. Germline CDR1 is SGHRS and CDR2 is YFSETQ. The CDR3 loop spans 17 amino acids. DNA for the CDR3: TGCGCCAGCAGCTTGGCCGAAGGGGCGGGGAGCTCCTACGAGCAGTACTTC. Its translation is CASSLAEGAGSSYEQYF.

This clone showed up just a few times. This sequence joins TRBV6-1 and TRBJ2-6; D is undetermined. This CDR3 has 15 amino acids. The germline gives CDR1 MNHNS, CDR2 SASEGT. V was cut by 6 bases and J by 3 bases, with 12 bases left in between. For the CDR3, the DNA is TGTGCCAGCAGAGAGCAGGAAGATGGGGCCAACGTCCTGACTTTC. This sequence encodes CASREQEDGANVLTF.